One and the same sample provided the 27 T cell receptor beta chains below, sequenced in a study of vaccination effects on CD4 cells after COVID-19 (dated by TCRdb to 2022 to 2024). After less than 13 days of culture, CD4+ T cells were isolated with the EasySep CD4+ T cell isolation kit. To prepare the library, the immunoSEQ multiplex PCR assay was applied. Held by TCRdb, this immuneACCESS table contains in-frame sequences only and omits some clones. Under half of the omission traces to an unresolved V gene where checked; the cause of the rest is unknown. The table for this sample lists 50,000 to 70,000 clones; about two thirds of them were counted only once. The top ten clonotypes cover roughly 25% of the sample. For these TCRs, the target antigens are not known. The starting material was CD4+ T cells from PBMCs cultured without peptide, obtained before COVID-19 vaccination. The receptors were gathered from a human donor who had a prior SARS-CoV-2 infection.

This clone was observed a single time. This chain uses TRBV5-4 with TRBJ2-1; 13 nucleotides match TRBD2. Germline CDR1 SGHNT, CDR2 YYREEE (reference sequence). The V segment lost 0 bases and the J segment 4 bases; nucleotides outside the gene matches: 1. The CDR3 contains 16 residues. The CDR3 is CASSLGGLAGYNEQFF. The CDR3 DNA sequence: TGTGCCAGCAGCTTGGGGGGACTAGCGGGGTACAATGAGCAGTTCTTC.

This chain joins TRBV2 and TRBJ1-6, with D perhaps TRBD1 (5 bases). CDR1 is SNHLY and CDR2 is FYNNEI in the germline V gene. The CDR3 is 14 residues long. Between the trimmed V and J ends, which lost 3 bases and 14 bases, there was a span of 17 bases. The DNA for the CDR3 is TGTGCCAGCAGTGACGACACGGGGGTTGGGGCCCTCCACTTT. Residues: CASSDDTGVGALHF.

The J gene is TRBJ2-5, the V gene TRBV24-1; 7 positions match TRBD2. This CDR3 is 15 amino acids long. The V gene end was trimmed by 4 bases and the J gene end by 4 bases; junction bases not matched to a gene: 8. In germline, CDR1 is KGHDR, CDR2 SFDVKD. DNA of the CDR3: TGTGCCACCAGTGAGGGGGGGGTTAGTCGAGAGACCCAGTACTTC. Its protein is CATSEGGVSRETQYF.

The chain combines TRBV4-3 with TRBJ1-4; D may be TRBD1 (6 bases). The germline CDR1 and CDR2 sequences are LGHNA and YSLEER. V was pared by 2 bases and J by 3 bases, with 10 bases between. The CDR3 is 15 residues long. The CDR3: CASSQSTGPNEKLFF. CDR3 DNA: TGCGCCAGCAGCCAATCGACAGGCCCTAATGAAAAACTGTTTTTT.

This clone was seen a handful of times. CDR3 sequence: CASSESKRLDTGELFF. The CDR3 DNA sequence: TGCGCCAGCAGTGAGTCTAAGAGGTTGGACACCGGGGAGCTGTTTTTT. The chain recombines TRBV10-1 with TRBJ2-2; D is unclear. V lost 0 bases and J 3 bases, leaving 11 bases between the germline ends. The CDR3 contains 16 residues. The germline CDR1 and CDR2 sequences are WNHNN and SYGVQD (reference sequence).

The CDR3 DNA is TGTGCCAGTAGGGCTAGCGGGGGGGAGATAGAGACCCAGTACTTC. Protein sequence: CASRASGGEIETQYF. The V call is TRBV19, the J call TRBJ2-5; TRBD2 matches 12 bases. Germline values: CDR1 LNHDA, CDR2 SQIVND (reference sequence). The CDR3 spans 15 residues. V shed 6 bases and J 4 bases; nucleotides not matched to a gene: 6. The complete variable domain, with remaining parts taken from reference TRBV19 and TRBJ2-5, reads DGGITQSPKYLFRKEGQNVTLSCEQNLNHDAMYWYRQDPGQGLRLIYYSQIVNDFQKGDIAEGYSVSREKKESFPLTVTSAQKNPTAFYLCASRASGGEIETQYFGPGTRLLVL.

CDR3 in amino acids: CASSSRAYSGNYNEQFF. The CDR3 DNA follows: TGTGCCAGCAGCTCCCGGGCTTATAGCGGGAACTACAATGAGCAGTTCTTC. This rearrangement joins TRBV9 to TRBJ2-1; TRBD2 matches at 8 bases. V lost 4 bases to trimming and J lost 3 bases; unmatched junction nucleotides: 12. Germline V gene lookup returns CDR1 SGDLS and CDR2 YYNGEE. The CDR3 covers 17 residues.

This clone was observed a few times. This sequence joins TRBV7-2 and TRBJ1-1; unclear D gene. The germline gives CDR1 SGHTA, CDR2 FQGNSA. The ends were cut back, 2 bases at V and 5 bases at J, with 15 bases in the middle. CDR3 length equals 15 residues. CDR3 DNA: TGTGCCAGCAGCTTACAGCTGGGTTCGGAGACTGAAGCTTTCTTT. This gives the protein CASSLQLGSETEAFF.

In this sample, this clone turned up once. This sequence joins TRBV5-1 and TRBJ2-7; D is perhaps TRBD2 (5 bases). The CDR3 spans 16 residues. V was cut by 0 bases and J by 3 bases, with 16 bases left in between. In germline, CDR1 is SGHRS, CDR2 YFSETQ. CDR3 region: CASSLALAGKGYEQYF. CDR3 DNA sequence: TGCGCCAGCAGCTTGGCCCTAGCCGGGAAGGGCTACGAGCAGTACTTC.

This chain's CDR3 is CASSPAGTNYEQYF. The CDR3 DNA reads as TGTGCCAGCAGCCCCGCCGGGACTAACTACGAGCAGTACTTC. The V call is TRBV5-4, the J call TRBJ2-7; 7 bases align to TRBD2. CDR1 and CDR2 (germline): SGHNT, YYREEE (reference sequence). This CDR3 is 14 amino acids long. V was clipped by 4 bases and J by 3 bases; unmatched bases: 7. Drawing the rest from reference TRBV5-4 and TRBJ2-7, the complete variable domain is ETGVTQSPTHLIKTRGQQVTLRCSSQSGHNTVSWYQQALGQGPQFIFQYYREEENGRGNFPPRFSGLQFPNYSSELNVNALELDDSALYLCASSPAGTNYEQYFGPGTRLTVT.

Here the CDR3 reads CASSSQRGVYEQYF. The CDR3 DNA is TGTGCCAGCTCATCACAGCGGGGGGTCTACGAGCAGTACTTC. The V call is TRBV18, the J call TRBJ2-7; TRBD2 matches at 9 bases. Trimming cost V 5 bases and J 3 bases; bases outside gene matches: 5. The CDR3 runs 14 residues. Germline CDR1 and CDR2: KGHSH and LQKENI.

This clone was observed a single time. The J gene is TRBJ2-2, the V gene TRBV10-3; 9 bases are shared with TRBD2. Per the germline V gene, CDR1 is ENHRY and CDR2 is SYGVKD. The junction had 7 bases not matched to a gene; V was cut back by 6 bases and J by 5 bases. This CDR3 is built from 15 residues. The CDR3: CAIRISSGATGELFF. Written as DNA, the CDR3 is TGTGCCATCAGAATATCTAGCGGGGCGACCGGGGAGCTGTTTTTT.

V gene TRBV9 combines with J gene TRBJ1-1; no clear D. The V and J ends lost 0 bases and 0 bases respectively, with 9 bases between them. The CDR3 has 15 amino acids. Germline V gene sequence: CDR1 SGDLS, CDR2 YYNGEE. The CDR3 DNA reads TGTGCCAGCAGCGTAGATCCGAACTTGAACACTGAAGCTTTCTTT. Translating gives CASSVDPNLNTEAFF. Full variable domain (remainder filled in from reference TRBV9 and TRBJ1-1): DSGVTQTPKHLITATGQRVTLRCSPRSGDLSVYWYQQSLDQGLQFLIQYYNGEERAKGNILERFSAQQFPDLHSELNLSSLELGDSALYFCASSVDPNLNTEAFFGQGTRLTVV.

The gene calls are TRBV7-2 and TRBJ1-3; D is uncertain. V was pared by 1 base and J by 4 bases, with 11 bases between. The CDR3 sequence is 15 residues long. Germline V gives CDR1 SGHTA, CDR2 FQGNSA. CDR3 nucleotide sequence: TGTGCCAGCAGCTTAGGAGCCTTTGGGGGAAACACCATATATTTT. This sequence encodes CASSLGAFGGNTIYF.

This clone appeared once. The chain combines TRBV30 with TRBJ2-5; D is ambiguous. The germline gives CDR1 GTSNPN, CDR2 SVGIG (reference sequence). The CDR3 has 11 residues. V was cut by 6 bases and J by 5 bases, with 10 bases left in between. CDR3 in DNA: TGTGCCTGCTCTCAGATGGAGACCCAGTACTTC. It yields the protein CACSQMETQYF.

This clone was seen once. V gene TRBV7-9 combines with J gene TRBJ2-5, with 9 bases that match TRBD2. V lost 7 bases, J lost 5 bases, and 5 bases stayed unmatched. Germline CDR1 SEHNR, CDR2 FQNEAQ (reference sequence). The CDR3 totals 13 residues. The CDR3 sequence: CASTISGSETQYF. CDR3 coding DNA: TGTGCCAGCACCATTAGCGGGAGTGAGACCCAGTACTTC. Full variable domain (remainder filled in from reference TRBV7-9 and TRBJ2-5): DTGVSQNPRHKITKRGQNVTFRCDPISEHNRLYWYRQTLGQGPEFLTYFQNEAQLEKSRLLSDRFSAERPKGSFSTLEIQRTEQGDSAMYLCASTISGSETQYFGPGTRLLVL.

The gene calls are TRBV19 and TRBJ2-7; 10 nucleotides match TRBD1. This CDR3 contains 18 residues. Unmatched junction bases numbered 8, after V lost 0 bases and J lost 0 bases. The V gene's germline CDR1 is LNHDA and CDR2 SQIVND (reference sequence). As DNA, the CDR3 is TGTGCCAGTAGTATAGATTTAAGGGACAGGGGAAACTCCTACGAGCAGTACTTC. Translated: CASSIDLRDRGNSYEQYF.

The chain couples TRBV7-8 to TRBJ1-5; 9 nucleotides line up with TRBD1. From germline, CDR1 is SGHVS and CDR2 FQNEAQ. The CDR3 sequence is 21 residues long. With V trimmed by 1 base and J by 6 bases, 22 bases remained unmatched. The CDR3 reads CASSLVDNGIGTGYFSQPQHF. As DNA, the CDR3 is TGTGCCAGCAGCTTAGTGGATAACGGTATAGGGACAGGGTATTTTAGTCAGCCCCAGCATTTT.

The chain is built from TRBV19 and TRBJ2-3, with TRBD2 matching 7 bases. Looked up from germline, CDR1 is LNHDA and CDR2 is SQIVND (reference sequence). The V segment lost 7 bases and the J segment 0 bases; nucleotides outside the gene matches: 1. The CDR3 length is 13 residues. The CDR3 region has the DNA TGTGCCAGTACGGGACTAAGCACAGATACGCAGTATTTT. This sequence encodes CASTGLSTDTQYF. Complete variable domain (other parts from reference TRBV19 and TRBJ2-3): DGGITQSPKYLFRKEGQNVTLSCEQNLNHDAMYWYRQDPGQGLRLIYYSQIVNDFQKGDIAEGYSVSREKKESFPLTVTSAQKNPTAFYLCASTGLSTDTQYFGPGTRLTVL.

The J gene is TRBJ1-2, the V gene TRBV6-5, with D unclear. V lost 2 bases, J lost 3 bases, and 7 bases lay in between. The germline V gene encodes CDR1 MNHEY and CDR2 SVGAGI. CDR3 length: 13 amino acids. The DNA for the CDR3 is TGTGCCAGCAGTTACGACACGCACTATGGCTACACCTTC. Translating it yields CASSYDTHYGYTF.

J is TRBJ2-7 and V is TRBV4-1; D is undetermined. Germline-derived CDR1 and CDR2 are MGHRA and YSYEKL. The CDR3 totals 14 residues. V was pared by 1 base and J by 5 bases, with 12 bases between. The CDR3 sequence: CASSQVGRPHEQYF. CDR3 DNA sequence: TGCGCCAGCAGCCAAGTTGGGCGGCCACACGAGCAGTACTTC.

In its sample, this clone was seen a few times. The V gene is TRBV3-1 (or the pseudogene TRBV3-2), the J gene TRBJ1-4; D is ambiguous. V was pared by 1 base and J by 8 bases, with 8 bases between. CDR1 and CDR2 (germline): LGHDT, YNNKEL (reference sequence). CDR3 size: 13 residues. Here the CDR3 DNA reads TGTGCCAGCAGCCAAGGGGGTGGGGAAAAACTGTTTTTT. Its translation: CASSQGGGEKLFF.

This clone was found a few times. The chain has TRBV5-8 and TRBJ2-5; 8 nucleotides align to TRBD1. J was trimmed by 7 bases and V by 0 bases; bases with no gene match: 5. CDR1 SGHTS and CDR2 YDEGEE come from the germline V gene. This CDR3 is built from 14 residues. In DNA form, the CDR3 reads TGTGCCAGCAGCTTGGTGACAGGGGCCCGGACCCAGTACTTC. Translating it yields CASSLVTGARTQYF.

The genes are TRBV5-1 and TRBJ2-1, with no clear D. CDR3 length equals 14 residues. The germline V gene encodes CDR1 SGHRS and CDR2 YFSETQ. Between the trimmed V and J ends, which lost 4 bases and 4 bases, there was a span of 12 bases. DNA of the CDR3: TGCGCCAGCAGCCCAAACTCGTATTACAATGAGCAGTTCTTC. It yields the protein CASSPNSYYNEQFF.

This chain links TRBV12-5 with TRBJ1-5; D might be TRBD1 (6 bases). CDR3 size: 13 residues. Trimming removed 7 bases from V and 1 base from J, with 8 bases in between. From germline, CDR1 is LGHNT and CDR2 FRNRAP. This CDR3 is CASEGGSNQPQHF. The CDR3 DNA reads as TGTGCTAGTGAGGGGGGGAGCAATCAGCCCCAGCATTTT.

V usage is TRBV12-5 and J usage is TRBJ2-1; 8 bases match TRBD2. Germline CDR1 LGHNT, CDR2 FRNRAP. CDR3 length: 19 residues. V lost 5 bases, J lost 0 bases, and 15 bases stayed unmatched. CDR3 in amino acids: CASGPRREKSGGSYNEQFF. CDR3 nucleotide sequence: TGTGCTAGTGGTCCTCGGCGAGAAAAAAGCGGGGGCTCCTACAATGAGCAGTTCTTC.

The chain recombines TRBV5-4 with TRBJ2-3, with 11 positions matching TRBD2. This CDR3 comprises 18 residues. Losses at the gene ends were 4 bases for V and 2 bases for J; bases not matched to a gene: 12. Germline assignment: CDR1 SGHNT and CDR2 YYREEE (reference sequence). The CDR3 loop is CASSPGLAAHALTDTQYF. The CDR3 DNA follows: TGTGCCAGCAGCCCGGGACTAGCGGCGCATGCACTCACAGATACGCAGTATTTT.